This record concerns one T cell receptor beta chain sequence. Its antigen is currently not known. Base qualities are not at hand, and no much larger clone is one base apart. Peripheral blood CD8+ and CD4+ T cells from healthy donors, Susac syndrome patients and multiple sclerosis patients were profiled using high-throughput TCR beta sequencing. Recently defined diagnostic criteria for definite or probable disease were met by the Susac syndrome patients. Bulk CD8+ and CD4+ T cells were purified by magnetic negative isolation, while CD8+ TEMRA cells were enriched using FACS. Blood was drawn into EDTA tubes, processed within 24 hours, and PBMCs were isolated by density gradient centrifugation. PBMCs intended for TCR sequencing were cryopreserved in liquid nitrogen and were subsequently thawed in a 37 degrees C water bath. A purity of at least 90% was achieved for sorted or isolated CD4+, CD8+ and CD8+ TEMRA cells.

CDR1 and CDR2, looked up from the germline V gene, are SQVTM and ANQGSEA. V is cut back by 6 bases and J by 1 base, with 4 bases in the junction unmatched. CDR3 length: 13 amino acids, cysteine to phenylalanine. CDR3 DNA is the only sequence kept; it has 39 bases, read in frame from the first base. This sample was taken from a study of CD8 T cells in Susac syndrome (dated by TCRdb to about 2019). Broadly, across the study: Among the sequenced Susac syndrome patients, more than 5 had clinically active disease and fewer than 10 were in clinical remission. At blood withdrawal, Susac syndrome patients were therapy-naive, treated with corticosteroids (with IVIg additionally given to some), or treated with IVIg alone. Whether CD8+ T cell activation and differentiation in Susac syndrome was antigen driven was tested using repertoire sequencing. What the study reported, not specific to this receptor: In patients with Susac syndrome, the CD4+ T cell repertoire showed no detectable clonal expansion. The TCR sequencing and HLA analysis was acknowledged to have included a relatively small number of individuals.

RNA was extracted using the RNeasy kit, and about 0.5 to 1 ug of the RNA was reverse transcribed with random hexamers. The immunoSEQ multiplex PCR assay, which covers 54 Vbeta and 13 Jbeta segments, was used to amplify TCR beta CDR3 regions. To correct PCR amplification bias, a synthetic template baseline was used for both primer optimization and computational correction. The original pipeline was this. Reads were annotated to V, D and J genes according to IMGT and were analyzed with immunoSEQ Analyzer, with only productive sequences retained. Clonality was calculated as one minus the Shannon entropy normalized by log2 of the number of productive unique sequences. For each patient and control, public and private clones were evaluated among the 100 most prevalent clones. Susac-specific clones were defined as absent from healthy and MS cohorts, around 980 published viral clones and other ImmuneACCESS disease sequences. TCRdb reran the public reads through fastp at Q25 and MiXCR, keeping productive beta chains. Entries are consolidated by CDR3 protein sequence, retaining the most common genes and DNA. The V and J calls were determined by TCRdb, not by the authors. The sample table lists roughly 250,000 distinct CDR3 sequences, 95% to 97% of them with a count of one. Approximately 0.094% of the sample is in the top ten clones.

Sequencing input: CD4+ T cells from PBMCs. The TCR comes from a human donor with Susac syndrome. Recombination joined TRBV29-1 with TRBJ1-1; 8 of the junction bases match TRBD1. The DNA is as follows: TGCAGCGTCCGCAGGGGGCCGAACACTGAAGCTTTCTTT. Its amino acids are CSVRRGPNTEAFF.